Reported below is one T cell receptor beta chain. Its antigen target is currently unknown. Within one base of it there is no much larger clone, and no base qualities were kept. This entry comes from a study of shared clonotypes between healthy human individuals (dated by TCRdb to 2020 to 2021). Regarding the research as a whole: The cohort included a few men and a couple of women between 18 and 49 years of age. Per donor, leukapheresis produced somewhere between about 0.85 and 10 billion PBMCs. To estimate repertoire size and how much clonotype sharing occurs between individuals, the study deeply sequenced the blood TCR repertoires of roughly 5 healthy adults. To increase sequencing depth and limit assay-specific biases, different laboratories used diverse techniques to prepare libraries and sequence TCR repertoires.

Using the deep immunoSEQ assay, TCR CDR3 regions were amplified from genomic DNA by multiplex PCR. For each cell subset, the extracted genomic DNA was distributed evenly across all wells of several immunoSEQ 96-well plates, and each plate served as one replicate. Each replicate PCR for unsorted PBMC received 300 to 350 ng genomic DNA, equal to approximately 29,000 T cell genomes. Genomic DNA from unsorted PBMC was sequenced over ten immunoSEQ deep assay plates. Purified libraries were measured with a Qubit 3.0 fluorometer, size-checked on a Bioanalyzer 2100, and measured again with the KAPA Library Quantification kit. Each immunoSEQ 96-well plate was sequenced on its own single-read 150-cycle Illumina NextSeq 550 flow cell. The study's processing was this. Because the immunoSEQ output included only junctional sequences and no quality scores, the filtering could not be the same as the filtering used for full-length reads. To assign V/J genes and CDR3, sequences were annotated against IMGT germline references using PyIR, a Python wrapper for IgBLAST v1.9. Reads with weak V/J assignments (E-value above 1e-6), missing CDR3, stop codons, out-of-frame junctions, or ambiguous translated residues were removed. V3J clonotypes were defined as sequences sharing the same inferred V gene, J gene, and CDR3 amino acid sequence. To compute the percentage overlap between repertoires, the number of shared unique clonotypes was divided by the size of the smaller repertoire. Repertoire richness was assessed with RTK rarefaction, the Chao1 estimator, and Recon v2.1 estimates of unobserved clonotypes. TCRdb took over this immuneACCESS table, retaining in-frame rearrangements with V and J assigned. Such tables are incomplete; in checked studies, under half of the missing clones stem from an unresolved V gene, and the remainder is unexplained. V, J and clone size are those of that table, while D and trimming were read from the DNA. The sample table contains about 480,000 clones; only one count was recorded for approximately 79% of them. The top ten hold under 15% of the sample.

Findings and caveats that apply to the study as a whole: The genetic and exposure-history diversity represented was limited by the small number of donors. Sampling was restricted to blood, and TCR repertoires in tissue are likely to differ from TCR repertoires in blood. Pairwise subsampling indicated that sequencing depth was expected to affect the degree of clonotype sharing among donors.

The donors were healthy, HIV-negative adults who had no recently reported acute infections or vaccinations. Only Caucasian adults living in Nashville, Tennessee, USA were represented among the donors. In the unsorted samples, roughly 90 million PBMCs were counted, and genomic DNA was extracted using the QIAamp DNA Blood Mini kit. After blood collection by leukapheresis, PBMCs were isolated using Ficoll-Histopaque density gradient centrifugation and then cryopreserved in the vapor phase of liquid nitrogen. Trimming removed 7 bases from V and 7 bases from J; the gene matches leave 0 bases unexplained. The germline V gene sets CDR1 to SGDLS and CDR2 to YYNGEE. The CDR3 spans 11 residues, from the cysteine through the phenylalanine. The only DNA kept is the CDR3, 33 bases in frame from the first base.

Recombination connected TRBV9 to TRBJ1-4, and 8 bases in between align with TRBD1. This TCR was recovered from a middle-aged woman in good health. Some clones in this sample may be carry-over from other donors' samples. Sequencing input: PBMCs. The CDR3 region: CASGTGEKLFF. DNA sequence: TGTGCCAGCGGGACAGGTGAAAAACTGTTTTTT.